This TCR beta chain is from a study of tumor and adjacent non-tumor tissue in lung cancer. Whole-study context: There were about 12 adenocarcinoma, 2 squamous cell carcinoma and 1 small cell lung cancer cases.

This CDR3 comprises 17 residues. V lost 1 base and J lost 7, with 20 bases in between. The germline CDR1 and CDR2 sequences are LGHNA and YNFKEQ. RNA was extracted from bulk tissue without any cell sorting. The normal lung tissue was taken more than 3 cm from the tumor edge. This clonotype occurred many times. Its target is not known. A modified ARM-PCR protocol with three rounds of nested PCR amplified TCRbeta. MiXCR, run by TCRdb on the multiplex PCR reads, gives a single entry per CDR3 protein. The sample has over 100,000 distinct CDR3 sequences, 62% seen once. Notes on the study in general: Tumor tissue had significantly higher TCR diversity than normal lung. Shorter survival was associated with higher TCR diversity in tumors.

Sequenced: distant non-tumor lung tissue. This chain uses TRBV4-2 with TRBJ2-1, with TRBD2 as a possible D gene (5 bases). The origin of this receptor is a man between 60 and 75 years old with non-small cell lung cancer. This CDR3 is CASSQALGVASDNEQFF. CDR3 bases: TGTGCCAGCAGCCAAGCCCTTGGGGTAGCGTCTGATAATGAGCAGTTCTTC.